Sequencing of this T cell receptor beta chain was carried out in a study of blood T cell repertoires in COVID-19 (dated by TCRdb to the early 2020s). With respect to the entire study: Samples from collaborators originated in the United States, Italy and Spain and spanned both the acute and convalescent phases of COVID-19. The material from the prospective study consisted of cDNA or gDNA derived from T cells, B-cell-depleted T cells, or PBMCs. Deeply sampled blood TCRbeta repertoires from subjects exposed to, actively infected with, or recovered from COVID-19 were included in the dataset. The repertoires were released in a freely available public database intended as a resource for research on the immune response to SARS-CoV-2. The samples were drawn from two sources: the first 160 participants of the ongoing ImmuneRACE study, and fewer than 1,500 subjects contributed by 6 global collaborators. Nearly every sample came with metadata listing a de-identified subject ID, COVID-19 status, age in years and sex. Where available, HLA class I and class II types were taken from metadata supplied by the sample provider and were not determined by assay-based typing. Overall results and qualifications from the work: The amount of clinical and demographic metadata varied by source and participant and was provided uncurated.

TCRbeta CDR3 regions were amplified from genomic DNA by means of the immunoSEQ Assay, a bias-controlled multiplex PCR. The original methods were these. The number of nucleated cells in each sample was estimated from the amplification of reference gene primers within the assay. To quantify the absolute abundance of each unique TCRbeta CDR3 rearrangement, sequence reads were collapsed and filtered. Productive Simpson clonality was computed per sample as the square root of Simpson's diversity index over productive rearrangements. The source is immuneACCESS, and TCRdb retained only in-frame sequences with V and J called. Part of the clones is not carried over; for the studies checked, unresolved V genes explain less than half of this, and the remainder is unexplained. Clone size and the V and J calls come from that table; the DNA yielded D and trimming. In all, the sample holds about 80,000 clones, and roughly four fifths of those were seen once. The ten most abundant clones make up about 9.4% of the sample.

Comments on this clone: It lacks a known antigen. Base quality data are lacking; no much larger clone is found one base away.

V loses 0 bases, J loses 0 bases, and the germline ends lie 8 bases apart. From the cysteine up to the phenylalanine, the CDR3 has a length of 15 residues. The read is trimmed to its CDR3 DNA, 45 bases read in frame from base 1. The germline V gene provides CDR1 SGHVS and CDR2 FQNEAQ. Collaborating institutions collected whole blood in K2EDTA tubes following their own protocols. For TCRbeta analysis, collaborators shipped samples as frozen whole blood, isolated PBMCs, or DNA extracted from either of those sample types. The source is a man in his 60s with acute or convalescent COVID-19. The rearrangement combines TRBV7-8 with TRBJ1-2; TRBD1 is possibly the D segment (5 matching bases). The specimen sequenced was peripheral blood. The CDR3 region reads CASSLARGANYGYTF. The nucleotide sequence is TGTGCCAGCAGCTTAGCGCGGGGCGCTAACTATGGCTACACCTTC.